These T cell receptor beta chains were read from a single sample in a study of T cell responses to AZD1222 COVID-19 vaccine. This table comes from immunoSEQ multiplex PCR, and its TCRdb copy is limited to in-frame clones, with some not included. The sample records 40,000 to 55,000 clones, roughly 75% being singletons. Specimen: peripheral blood, collected on day 0 of AZD1222 vaccination. The receptors stem from an adult in good health. The CDR3 runs from the conserved cysteine through the conserved F or W. D genes are given only for firm matches. Where a row states a size, it is once, few, many or the class of an expanded clone; other rows omit it.

TRBJ2-5	TRBV5-1	TRBD2	once	CASSSPGLVNLETQYF	TGCGCCAGCAGTTCACCGGGACTAGTGAATTTAGAGACCCAGTACTTC
TRBJ1-2	TRBV15	-	-	CATSRDEGQAHGYTF	TGTGCCACCAGCAGAGATGAGGGGCAGGCTCATGGCTACACCTTC
TRBJ2-5	TRBV3-1/TRBV3-2	TRBD1	-	CASSQEGMGQEETQYF	TGTGCCAGCAGCCAAGAAGGAATGGGACAGGAAGAGACCCAGTACTTC
TRBJ2-7	TRBV3-1/TRBV3-2	-	-	CASSQPFEEQYF	TGTGCCAGCAGCCAACCCTTCGAGGAGCAGTACTTC
TRBJ1-2	TRBV6-5	TRBD1	few	CASSYSGTGGNGYTF	TGTGCCAGCAGTTACTCCGGGACAGGGGGTAATGGCTACACCTTC
TRBJ1-4	TRBV7-2	TRBD1	-	CASSLQGAGEKLFF	TGTGCCAGCAGTCTACAGGGGGCTGGTGAAAAACTGTTTTTT
TRBJ2-1	TRBV28	TRBD2	-	CASSTLSGGDYNEQFF	TGTGCCAGCAGTACCCTTAGCGGGGGGGATTACAATGAGCAGTTCTTC
TRBJ1-1	TRBV5-1	-	-	CASSLDSPVDTEAFF	TGCGCCAGCAGCTTGGATTCCCCAGTAGACACTGAAGCTTTCTTT
TRBJ1-2	TRBV5-8	-	-	CASSQAGAVGYTF	TGTGCCAGCAGCCAGGCCGGGGCGGTGGGATACACCTTC
TRBJ1-5	TRBV28	TRBD1	-	CASVGGKTGAGQPQHF	TGTGCCAGTGTCGGGGGTAAGACAGGGGCAGGTCAGCCCCAGCATTTT
TRBJ1-2	TRBV2	-	-	CASSEGTGRPTLYGYTF	TGTGCCAGCAGTGAAGGGACGGGACGCCCGACGCTATATGGCTACACCTTC
TRBJ1-2	TRBV6-5	TRBD1	-	CASGTGRGYTF	TGTGCCAGCGGGACAGGGCGTGGATACACCTTC
TRBJ2-1	TRBV18	-	few	CASSPSVAKNPWDEQFF	TGTGCCAGCTCACCCTCCGTCGCTAAGAATCCATGGGATGAGCAGTTCTTC
TRBJ2-3	TRBV7-9	-	-	CASSLVLGGPSSSIAQYF	TGTGCCAGCAGCTTAGTCTTGGGGGGTCCCTCATCCTCCATTGCGCAGTATTTT
TRBJ1-1	TRBV7-9	-	few	CASSYATEAFF	TGTGCCAGCAGCTACGCGACCGAAGCTTTCTTT
TRBJ1-1	TRBV28	-	-	CASSGGGTEAFF	TGTGCCAGCAGTGGGGGTGGTACTGAAGCTTTCTTT
TRBJ2-7	TRBV4-3	-	few	CASSQDAGRHEQYF	TGCGCCAGCAGCCAAGATGCCGGTCGTCACGAGCAGTACTTC
TRBJ1-2	TRBV3-1/TRBV3-2	-	-	CASSQEGPTGGYTF	TGTGCCAGCAGCCAAGAAGGGCCCACCGGGGGCTACACCTTC
TRBJ2-1	TRBV7-2	-	-	CASSLKGTGHNEQFF	TGTGCCAGCAGCTTAAAGGGAACGGGACACAATGAGCAGTTCTTC
TRBJ1-2	TRBV2	-	-	CASSGTFGLRDNYGYTF	TGTGCCAGCAGTGGGACGTTCGGGTTGAGGGACAACTATGGCTACACCTTC
TRBJ1-2	TRBV24-1	-	few	CATSDPGRRRGYTF	TGTGCCACCAGTGATCCAGGACGAAGGAGGGGCTACACCTTC
TRBJ2-5	TRBV4-2	-	few	CASSQGGSQYF	TGTGCCAGCAGCCAGGGGGGCAGCCAGTACTTC
TRBJ1-2	TRBV2	-	-	CASSMTDNYGYTF	TGTGCCAGCAGTATGACAGATAACTATGGCTACACCTTC
TRBJ2-5	TRBV18	-	few	CASSPDPLGETQYF	TGTGCCAGCTCTCCCGATCCTCTCGGGGAGACCCAGTACTTC
TRBJ2-1	TRBV6-2/TRBV6-3	TRBD1	few	CASSYHQGRGTSYNEQFF	TGTGCCAGCAGTTACCACCAGGGCAGGGGGACCTCCTACAATGAGCAGTTCTTC
TRBJ1-1	TRBV18	-	-	CASSPREGGATEAFF	TGTGCCAGCTCACCGCGCGAGGGGGGGGCTACTGAAGCTTTCTTT
TRBJ1-4	TRBV4-2	TRBD1	-	CASGGQGLTTNEKLFF	TGTGCCAGCGGAGGACAGGGTTTGACAACTAATGAAAAACTGTTTTTT
TRBJ2-7	TRBV6-5	TRBD1	few	CASSTGGYEQYF	TGTGCCAGCAGTACAGGGGGCTACGAGCAGTACTTC
TRBJ2-5	TRBV9	-	-	CASSATTGETQYF	TGTGCCAGCAGCGCGACAACGGGGGAGACCCAGTACTTC
TRBJ2-2	TRBV5-1	-	once	CASSLGLDTGELFF	TGCGCCAGCAGCTTGGGTTTAGACACCGGGGAGCTGTTTTTT
TRBJ2-7	TRBV4-1	-	-	CASSQDTGYVEQYF	TGCGCCAGCAGCCAAGATACGGGTTATGTAGAGCAGTACTTC
TRBJ1-2	TRBV19	TRBD1	-	CASSPTIDRGYGYTF	TGTGCCAGTAGTCCCACCATCGACAGGGGCTATGGCTACACCTTC
TRBJ2-7	TRBV7-2	-	-	CASSLAGTYGTYEQYF	TGTGCCAGCAGCTTAGCTGGGACCTATGGCACCTACGAGCAGTACTTC
TRBJ1-4	TRBV18	-	-	CASSPYATNEKLFF	TGTGCCAGCTCACCGTATGCAACTAATGAAAAACTGTTTTTT
TRBJ2-1	TRBV30	TRBD2	-	CAWARLAGGYNEQFF	TGTGCCTGGGCGAGACTAGCGGGGGGATACAATGAGCAGTTCTTC
TRBJ2-7	TRBV7-9	TRBD1	-	CASSSNNRGVVDEQYF	TGTGCCAGCAGCTCCAACAACAGGGGGGTCGTCGACGAGCAGTACTTC
TRBJ1-5	TRBV3-1/TRBV3-2	-	-	CASSQGSNQPQHF	TGTGCCAGCAGCCAAGGTAGCAATCAGCCCCAGCATTTT
TRBJ1-1	TRBV6-1	-	-	CASSETGYTEAFF	TGTGCCAGCAGTGAAACTGGGTACACTGAAGCTTTCTTT
TRBJ2-2	TRBV5-4	-	few	CASSLGSANTGELFF	TGTGCCAGCAGCTTGGGGTCCGCGAACACCGGGGAGCTGTTTTTT
TRBJ1-2	TRBV2	-	-	CASSEAHNDRNTF	TGTGCCAGCAGTGAAGCCCATAATGACCGAAACACCTTC